This TCR beta chain was documented in a study of shared clonotypes between healthy human individuals. Broader study findings: Around 5% of naive CD4 clonotypes were common to a handful of donors.

Points on this clone: Its antigen is not known.

CD8 cells regarded as naive lacked CD45RO, were positively chosen for CCR7, and omitted terminally differentiated effector memory CD45RA+ cells. The study drew its donors from healthy HIV-negative adults without recent acute infections or vaccinations. Donors comprised only Caucasian adults living in Nashville, Tennessee. Germline CDR1 SGHDT, CDR2 YYEEEE. This CDR3 comprises 13 residues. V lost 4 bases, J lost 6 bases, and 11 bases lay in between. Assay used: immunoSEQ multiplex PCR; TCRdb lists only in-frame clones, some missing. The sample has 1.5 million to 2.5 million clones; roughly 95% are singletons.

The rearrangement links TRBV5-6 to TRBJ2-1; TRBD1 might be the D (5 bases). The sequence was collected from a man aged 18-30 years in good health. Sequencing input: naive CD8+ T cells sorted from blood. The chain's CDR3 is CASSAAGFNEQFF. The CDR3 DNA reads as TGTGCCAGCAGCGCCGCAGGGTTCAATGAGCAGTTCTTC.